This entry features one TCR beta chain sequence. In its sample, this clonotype was seen many times. Its antigen target is currently unknown. Base qualities are not at hand, and no much larger clone is one base apart. These data are taken from a study of T cells after yellow fever vaccination (dated by TCRdb to between 2018 and 2021). Background on the whole study: The SMART-Seq v4 Ultra Low Input RNA kit was used to prepare libraries from fractions with low cell numbers. To track T-cell clones before and after primary and booster YFV17D yellow fever vaccination, bulk TCR alpha and beta repertoires were sequenced longitudinally. Two healthy male donors, one aged 18 to 30 and one aged 30 to 40 years, were included in the cohort. Bulk PBMC replicates and cell subsets were isolated from blood drawn at multiple timepoints before and after both primary and secondary immunization. General study outcomes and caveats: A small fraction of clonotypes showed up in both the CD4 and CD8 compartments, probably as a result of convergent recombination. Because the study included only two donors, the extent to which the findings can be generalized is limited. Because abundant contaminating clonotypes from the bulk population could be contained in FACS-sorted repertoires, computational filtering was required. After the booster, most of the clones that had expanded following primary vaccination were detected again (roughly 97% of CD4 and 85% to 90% of CD8), which suggests that memory was broadly maintained. Compared with the primary T-cell response, the secondary T-cell response was faster but weaker, reaching its peak on day 5 rather than on day 15.

CDR1 and CDR2 are drawn from the germline V gene: SGDLS, YYNGEE. Clipping removes 1 base from V and 2 bases from J, with 5 as the unmatched junction base count. The CDR3 spans 15 residues, from the cysteine through the phenylalanine. Just the 45-base CDR3 DNA is kept, in frame starting at base 1. TCR cDNA was made using 5'RACE template switching, a step that added a universal primer site and unique molecular identifiers. cDNA synthesis was primed from both the TCR alpha and TCR beta constant segments. Library amplification involved two PCR steps, and the second step added sample barcodes and sequencing adapters. Sequencing of libraries was done on Illumina HiSeq 2500 (2x100 bp) or NovaSeq (2x150 bp). Per the authors' processing: Reads were demultiplexed and collapsed into UMI consensus sequences with MIGEC, and V(D)J alignment was performed with MiXCR. Using edgeR on replicate PBMC samples, clonotypes were called vaccine-responding if FDR was below 0.01 and the log2 fold change was above 5 up to day 15. Bulk clonotypes were assigned CD4 or CD8 identity according to which sequenced CD4 or CD8 repertoire held them at higher abundance. The raw public data were reprocessed by TCRdb itself: fastp quality trimming at Q25, MiXCR clonotype calling, in-frame beta chains only. Entries are consolidated by CDR3 protein sequence, retaining the most common genes and DNA. These V and J calls derive from TCRdb rather than the authors' analysis. The sample table lists approximately 550,000 distinct CDR3 sequences, 15% to 20% of them with a count of one. The ten largest clonotypes hold more than 13% of the sample.

The treatment or condition label on this specimen signifies: live attenuated yellow fever vaccine strain. Two biological replicates of bulk PBMCs were collected at each blood-draw timepoint. PBMCs were isolated from peripheral blood using a standard Ficoll-Paque protocol. TriZol was used to extract RNA from bulk PBMCs, from CD4 and CD8 fractions, and from dextramer-positive and dextramer-negative fractions. The rearranged segments are TRBV9 and TRBJ2-5, with 7 bases in between that match TRBD2. The input for sequencing was PBMCs, taken 15 days after the yellow fever booster vaccination. The clonotype comes from a man younger than 45 who received the YFV17D yellow fever vaccine. The encoded CDR3 is CASSVSGAGQETQYF. The DNA sequence is as follows: TGTGCCAGCAGCGTATCCGGAGCGGGACAAGAGACCCAGTACTTC. With all but the CDR3 taken from the reference TRBV9 and TRBJ2-5 genes, the full variable domain is: DSGVTQTPKHLITATGQRVTLRCSPRSGDLSVYWYQQSLDQGLQFLIQYYNGEERAKGNILERFSAQQFPDLHSELNLSSLELGDSALYFCASSVSGAGQETQYFGPGTRLLVL.